The 16 T cell receptor beta chains in this list originate from one sample, sequenced in a study of CD8 T cells in ankylosing spondylitis (dated by TCRdb to about 2017). The method was 5' RACE. TCRdb lists the instrument as Illumina HiSeq 2500. Using fastp at Q25 and MiXCR, TCRdb reprocessed the public reads and kept productive beta chains. Rows with one shared CDR3 protein collapse into an entry with the most common genes and DNA. Here the sample has about 170,000 distinct CDR3 sequences; 15% to 20% occur a single time. The ten largest clones add up to 7.8% of the sample. Sequencing was carried out using blood, either unsorted or a sorted T cell fraction (not recorded which). Source of these receptors: a male donor with ankylosing spondylitis or in good health (not recorded which).

The V and J genes are TRBV5-4 and TRBJ1-1; weak D call: TRBD1 (5 bases). The CDR3 is 13 amino acids. Germline V lookup: CDR1 SGHNT, CDR2 YYREEE (reference sequence). V lost 6 bases, J lost 4 bases, and 13 bases lay in between. CDR3 nucleotides: TGTGCCAGCACCGGCGAGGGGAGCACTGAAGCTTTCTTT. Translated, it gives CASTGEGSTEAFF.

The table lists this clonotype with many counts. The chain has TRBV5-1 and TRBJ2-7; 11 bases agree with TRBD2. V shed 4 bases and J 1 base; nucleotides not matched to a gene: 4. Germline assignment: CDR1 SGHRS and CDR2 YFSETQ. The CDR3 consists of 15 residues. The CDR3 region is CASSQGLADSYEQYF. The CDR3 DNA reads TGCGCCAGCAGCCAGGGACTAGCGGATTCCTACGAGCAGTACTTC. Combining the CDR3 with reference TRBV5-1 and TRBJ2-7 gives the whole variable domain KAGVTQTPRYLIKTRGQQVTLSCSPISGHRSVSWYQQTPGQGLQFLFEYFSETQRNKGNFPGRFSGRQFSNSRSEMNVSTLELGDSALYLCASSQGLADSYEQYFGPGTRLTVT.

This clonotype was recorded a few times. V and J are TRBV28 and TRBJ1-4; tentatively, D is TRBD1 (5 bases). This CDR3 has 15 amino acids. In germline, CDR1 is MDHEN, CDR2 SYDVKM. Trimming pared 4 bases from V and 5 bases from J, leaving 14 bases between. The CDR3 loop is CASSSPDNVNEKLFF. CDR3 sequence (DNA): TGTGCCAGCAGTTCACCGGACAACGTAAATGAAAAACTGTTTTTT.

The chain employs TRBV20-1 and TRBJ2-1, with 13 positions matching TRBD2. V was pared by 3 bases and J by 0 bases, with 8 bases of the junction left unmatched. This CDR3 region has 18 residues. From germline, CDR1 is DFQATT and CDR2 SNEGSKA (reference sequence). CDR3 amino acids: CSASGPTSGRSSYNEQFF. CDR3 DNA sequence: TGCAGTGCTAGCGGGCCGACTAGCGGGAGGAGCTCCTACAATGAGCAGTTCTTC.

There are many counts of this clonotype. The chain carries TRBV20-1 and TRBJ2-1; D perhaps matches TRBD1 (6 bases). The V and J ends lost 4 bases and 3 bases respectively, with 13 bases between them. CDR3 length: 14 amino acids. Germline CDR1 and CDR2: DFQATT and SNEGSKA (reference sequence). The CDR3 DNA reads as TGCAGTGCTACCCGACAGGTCTTCTACAATGAGCAGTTCTTC. Its protein is CSATRQVFYNEQFF.

J is TRBJ2-3 and V is TRBV20-1; 7 positions agree with TRBD2. This CDR3 has 14 residues. Germline V gene lookup returns CDR1 DFQATT and CDR2 SNEGSKA (reference sequence). The junction had 6 bases not matched to a gene; V was cut back by 2 bases and J by 4 bases. The CDR3 nucleotides read TGCAGTGCTAGAAACCTGGGGGGGGCAGATACGCAGTATTTT. It is translated as CSARNLGGADTQYF.

This clonotype was recorded many times. The chain links TRBV19 to TRBJ2-1; D is perhaps TRBD2 (6 bases). Deletions cut 2 bases from V and 0 bases from J, with 17 bases between. The CDR3 is 18 residues long. Germline V gene lookup returns CDR1 LNHDA and CDR2 SQIVND (reference sequence). The CDR3 nucleotides are TGTGCCAGTAGTATATCCCCCAGATGGAGGGGCTCCTACAATGAGCAGTTCTTC. Its protein product is CASSISPRWRGSYNEQFF.

This clonotype was seen ten or more times. This chain uses TRBV3-1 with TRBJ2-7; TRBD2 matches at 7 bases. Germline-derived CDR1 and CDR2 are LGHDT and YNNKEL (reference sequence). The CDR3 has 13 residues. J lost 3 bases, V lost 1 base, and 0 bases had no gene match. The CDR3 DNA sequence: TGTGCCAGCAGCCAAGCGGGAGGCTACGAGCAGTACTTC. Translation: CASSQAGGYEQYF.

This chain uses TRBV18 with TRBJ2-2; 8 bases line up with TRBD2. The CDR3 loop spans 15 amino acids. Germline lookup yields CDR1 KGHSH and CDR2 LQKENI. After removal of 6 bases from V and 5 bases from J, the junction contained 8 bases not matched to a gene. The CDR3 loop reads CASSPTAGVTGELFF. Written as DNA, the CDR3 is TGTGCCAGCTCCCCGACAGCGGGAGTTACCGGGGAGCTGTTTTTT.

This chain uses TRBV18 with TRBJ2-1; 8 bases align to TRBD1. The CDR3 loop spans 15 amino acids. J lost 7 bases, V lost 6 bases, and 11 bases had no gene match. The germline CDR1 and CDR2 sequences are KGHSH and LQKENI. CDR3 amino acids: CASSSGQGSGNEQFF. DNA of the CDR3: TGTGCCAGCTCCTCAGGACAGGGCTCAGGGAATGAGCAGTTCTTC.

The chain employs TRBV6-2 or TRBV6-3 and TRBJ2-7, with D possibly TRBD2 on 5 matching bases. Trimming removed 2 bases at V and 4 bases at J, with 9 bases between. The CDR3 is 13 amino acids. The germline gives CDR1 MNHEY, CDR2 SVGEGT. The DNA of the CDR3 is TGTGCCAGCAGTTACGAGGGAATGTACGAGCAGTACTTC. It translates to CASSYEGMYEQYF.

The chain employs TRBV7-9 and TRBJ1-1, with D possibly TRBD1 on 5 matching bases. Germline V gene data show CDR1 as SEHNR and CDR2 as FQNEAQ (reference sequence). Trimming took 4 bases from V and 1 from J, leaving 13 bases between them. The length of the CDR3 is 15 residues. CDR3 loop: CASSSGTVQNTEAFF. The CDR3 nucleotides are TGTGCCAGCAGCTCGGGGACGGTTCAGAACACTGAAGCTTTCTTT.

The chain links TRBV3-1 to TRBJ1-2; no firm D call. Germline loops: CDR1 LGHDT, CDR2 YNNKEL (reference sequence). The germline V and J ends were trimmed by 0 bases and 4 bases, with 12 bases remaining between them. The CDR3 totals 15 residues. The CDR3 is CASSQDLRPLYGYTF. Written as DNA, the CDR3 is TGTGCCAGCAGCCAAGATTTAAGACCTCTCTATGGCTACACCTTC.

The sample holds a few counts of this clonotype. The rearrangement uses TRBV29-1 and TRBJ2-4; 11 nucleotides line up with TRBD1. The CDR3 has 13 amino acids. J lost 7 bases, V lost 3 bases, and 2 bases had no gene match. CDR1 and CDR2 from the germline V gene are SQVTM and ANQGSEA. CDR3 sequence (DNA): TGCAGCGTTGACGGACAGGGGGCGAACATTCAGTACTTC. This codes for CSVDGQGANIQYF.

The chain carries TRBV27 and TRBJ1-2; possibly TRBD1 for D (6 bases). The V gene lost 2 bases and the J gene lost 8 bases, with 18 bases spanning the gap. Per the germline V gene, CDR1 is MNHEY and CDR2 is SMNVEV (reference sequence). The CDR3 has 15 amino acids. Written as DNA, the CDR3 is TGTGCCAGCAGTTTAGGCGCGGGGGCAATAGTGGGCTACACCTTC. This translates into CASSLGAGAIVGYTF.

The V gene is TRBV5-6, the J gene TRBJ2-3, with 9 bases lining up with TRBD2. From germline, CDR1 is SGHDT and CDR2 YYEEEE. Germline trimming cut 3 bases from V and 2 bases from J; bases unmatched to any gene: 4. The CDR3 runs 15 residues. The CDR3 DNA reads as TGTGCCAGCAGCTCGACTAGCGGTTACACAGATACGCAGTATTTT. This sequence encodes CASSSTSGYTDTQYF.